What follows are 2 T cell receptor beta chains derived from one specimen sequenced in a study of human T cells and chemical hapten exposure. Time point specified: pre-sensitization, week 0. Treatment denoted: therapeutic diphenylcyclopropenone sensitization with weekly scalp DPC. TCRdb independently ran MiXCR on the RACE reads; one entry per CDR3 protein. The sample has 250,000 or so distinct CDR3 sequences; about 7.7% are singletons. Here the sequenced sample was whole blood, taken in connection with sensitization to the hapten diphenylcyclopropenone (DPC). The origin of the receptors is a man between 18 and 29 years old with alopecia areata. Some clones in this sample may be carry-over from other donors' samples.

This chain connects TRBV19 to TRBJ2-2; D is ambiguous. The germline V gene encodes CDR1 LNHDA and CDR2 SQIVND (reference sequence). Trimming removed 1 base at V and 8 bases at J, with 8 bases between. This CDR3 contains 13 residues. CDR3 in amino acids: CASSIGAAGELFF. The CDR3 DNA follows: TGTGCCAGTAGTATAGGGGCAGCGGGGGAGCTGTTTTTT.

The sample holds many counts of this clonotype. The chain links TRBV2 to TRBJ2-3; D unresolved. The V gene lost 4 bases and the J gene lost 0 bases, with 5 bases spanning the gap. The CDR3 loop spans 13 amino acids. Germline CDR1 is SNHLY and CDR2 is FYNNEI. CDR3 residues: CASSVMSTDTQYF. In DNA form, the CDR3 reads TGTGCCAGCAGTGTGATGAGCACAGATACGCAGTATTTT. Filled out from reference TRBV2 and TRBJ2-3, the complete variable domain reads EPEVTQTPSHQVTQMGQEVILRCVPISNHLYFYWYRQILGQKVEFLVSFYNNEISEKSEIFDDQFSVERPDGSNFTLKIRSTKLEDSAMYFCASSVMSTDTQYFGPGTRLTVL.